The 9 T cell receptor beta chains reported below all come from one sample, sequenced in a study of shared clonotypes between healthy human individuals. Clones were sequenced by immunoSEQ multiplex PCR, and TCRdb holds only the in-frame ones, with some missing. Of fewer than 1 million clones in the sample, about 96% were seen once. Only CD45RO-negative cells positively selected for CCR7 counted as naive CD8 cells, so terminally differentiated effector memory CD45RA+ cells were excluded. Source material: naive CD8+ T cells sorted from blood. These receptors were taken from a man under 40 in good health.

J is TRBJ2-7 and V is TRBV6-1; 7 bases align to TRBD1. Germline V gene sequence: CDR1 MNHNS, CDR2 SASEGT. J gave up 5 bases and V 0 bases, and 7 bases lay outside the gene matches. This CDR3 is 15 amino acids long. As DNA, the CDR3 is TGTGCCAGCAGTGAAGCGCCCAGGGGGTTGGACGAGCAGTACTTC. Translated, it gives CASSEAPRGLDEQYF.

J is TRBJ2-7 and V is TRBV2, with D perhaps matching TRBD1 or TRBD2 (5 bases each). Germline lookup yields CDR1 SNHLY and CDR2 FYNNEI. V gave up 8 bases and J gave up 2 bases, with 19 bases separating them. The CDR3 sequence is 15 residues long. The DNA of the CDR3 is TGTGCCAGCCATGGGGGAGAATTGGGCCCCTACGAGCAGTACTTC. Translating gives CASHGGELGPYEQYF.

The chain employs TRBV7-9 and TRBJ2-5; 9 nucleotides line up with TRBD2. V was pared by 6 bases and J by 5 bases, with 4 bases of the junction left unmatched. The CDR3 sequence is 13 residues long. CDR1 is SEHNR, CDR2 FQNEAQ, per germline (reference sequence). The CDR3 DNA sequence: TGTGCCAGCAGGCCGGGACTAGCTGAGACCCAGTACTTC. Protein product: CASRPGLAETQYF.

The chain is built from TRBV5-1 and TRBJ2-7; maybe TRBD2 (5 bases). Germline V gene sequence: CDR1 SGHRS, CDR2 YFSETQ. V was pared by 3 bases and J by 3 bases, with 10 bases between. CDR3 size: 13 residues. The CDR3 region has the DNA TGCGCCAGCAGCTGGGGTGGGAGCTACGAGCAGTACTTC. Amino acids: CASSWGGSYEQYF.

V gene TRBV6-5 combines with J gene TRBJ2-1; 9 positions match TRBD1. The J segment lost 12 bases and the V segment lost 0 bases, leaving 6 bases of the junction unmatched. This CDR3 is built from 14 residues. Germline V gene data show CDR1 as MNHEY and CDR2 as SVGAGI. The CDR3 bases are TGTGCCAGCAGTTACTCTTGGGACAGGGTTTCGCAGTTCTTC. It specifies CASSYSWDRVSQFF.

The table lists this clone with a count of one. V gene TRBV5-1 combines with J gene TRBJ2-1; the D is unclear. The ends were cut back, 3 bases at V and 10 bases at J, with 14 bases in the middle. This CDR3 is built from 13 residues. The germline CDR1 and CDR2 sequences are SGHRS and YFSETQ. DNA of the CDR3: TGCGCCAGCAGCTCTGAACCCCGCCGAGAGCAGTTCTTC. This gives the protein CASSSEPRREQFF.

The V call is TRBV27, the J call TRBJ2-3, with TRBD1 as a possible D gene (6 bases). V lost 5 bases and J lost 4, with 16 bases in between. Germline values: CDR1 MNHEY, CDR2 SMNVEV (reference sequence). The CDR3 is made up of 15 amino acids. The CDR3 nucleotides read TGTGCCAGCAGTCGACAGGTAGTCGCAGCAGATACGCAGTATTTT. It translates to CASSRQVVAADTQYF.

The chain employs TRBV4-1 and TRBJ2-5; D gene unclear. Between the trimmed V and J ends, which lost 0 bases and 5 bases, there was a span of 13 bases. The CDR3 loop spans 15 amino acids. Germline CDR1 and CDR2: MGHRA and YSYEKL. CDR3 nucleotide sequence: TGCGCCAGCAGCCAAGAAGCCCAACCCATTGAGACCCAGTACTTC. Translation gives CASSQEAQPIETQYF.

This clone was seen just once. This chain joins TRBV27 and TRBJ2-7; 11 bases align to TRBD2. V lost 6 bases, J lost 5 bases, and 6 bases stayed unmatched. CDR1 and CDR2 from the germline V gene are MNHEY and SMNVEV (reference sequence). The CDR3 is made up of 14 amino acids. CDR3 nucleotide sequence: TGTGCCAGCAGCTCTAGCGGGAGGTACGACGAGCAGTACTTC. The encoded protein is CASSSSGRYDEQYF.